Listed below are T cell receptor beta chains from one sample, sequenced in a study of T-cell reconstitution after alpha-beta-depleted transplantation in children. TCRdb independently ran MiXCR on the PCR reads; one entry per CDR3 protein. This table has 250,000 to 300,000 distinct CDR3 sequences, over 9.5% appearing once. The sequences come from PBMCs, collected before TCRalphabeta/CD19-depleted stem cell transplant. All receptors come from a boy under two years old with acute myeloid leukemia, due to receive a stem cell transplant. CDR3s include the opening cysteine and the closing phenylalanine or tryptophan. A D gene is named only where the DNA matches it firmly. The size of a clone is reported for some rows only, either as once, few or many, or as a class for expanded clones.

V gene	clone size	D gene	J gene	CDR3 DNA	CDR3 protein
TRBV5-6	-	-	TRBJ1-1	TGTGCCAGCAGCTTGTTGAGGGGAAGGGAGGATGAAGCTTTCTTT	CASSLLRGREDEAFF
TRBV5-1	many	-	TRBJ1-1	TGCGCCAGCCGTCCAGACGTTGATGAAGCTTTCTTT	CASRPDVDEAFF
TRBV29-1	many	TRBD2	TRBJ2-3	TGCAGCCTTAGGGGACTATACACAGATACGCAGTATTTT	CSLRGLYTDTQYF
TRBV12-3/TRBV12-4	many	-	TRBJ2-3	TGTGCCAGCAGTTTTGGGGTCGGCACAGATACGCAGTATTTT	CASSFGVGTDTQYF
TRBV3-1	-	-	TRBJ2-7	TGTGCCAGTGGGGTCGGAGAGCAGTACTTC	CASGVGEQYF
TRBV6-5	many	TRBD1	TRBJ2-5	TGTGCCAGCAGTTATCACCGGACAGGGGGCCGGACCCAGTACTTC	CASSYHRTGGRTQYF
TRBV7-9	many	-	TRBJ1-4	TGTGCCAGCAGCTATAATGACCTGAAACTGTTTTTT	CASSYNDLKLFF
TRBV7-7	-	TRBD2	TRBJ2-2	TGTGCCAGCAGCTGGGGACTAGCGGGAGAAACAACCGGGGAGCTGTTTTTT	CASSWGLAGETTGELFF
TRBV7-9	many	-	TRBJ2-5	TGTGCCAGCAGCTTAGATTGGACCGAAGAGACCCAGTACTTC	CASSLDWTEETQYF
TRBV18	few	TRBD1	TRBJ2-7	TGTGCCAGCTCACCAAGGGGTTTTGGGGGACAGGGTACCGACGAGCAGTACTTC	CASSPRGFGGQGTDEQYF
TRBV9	few	-	TRBJ2-4	TGTGCCAGCAGCGTAACGAGCGGTGCCAAAAACATTCAGTACTTC	CASSVTSGAKNIQYF
TRBV12-3/TRBV12-4	many	-	TRBJ2-1	TGTGCCAGCAGTCCGCCCCACAATGAGCAGTTCTTC	CASSPPHNEQFF
TRBV5-5	many	-	TRBJ2-7	TGTGCCAGCAGCTTGGTTAGCAGCGAGCAGTACTTC	CASSLVSSEQYF